This TCR beta chain was found in a study of regulatory T cells in long-lasting Graves disease (dated by TCRdb to the early 2020s). With respect to the entire study: Persistent Graves' disease was defined as antithyroid drug treatment for over 5 years with persistently positive TSH receptor autoantibodies. Patients with persistent Graves' disease were compared with patients with newly diagnosed Graves' disease using TCR sequencing and RNA sequencing of peripheral blood. The study was conducted in China and was registered as a clinical trial. TCR sequencing covered roughly 13 persistent and 20 newly diagnosed Graves' disease patients, 33 samples in total. Persistent Graves' disease patients in the clinical cohort had taken antithyroid drugs for about 9.7 years on average.

The sample's time point label is to be understood as: persistent/refractory GD, antithyroid drugs over 5 years with positive TRAb. RNA was extracted from PBMCs in TRIzol for both TCR sequencing and RNA sequencing. Graves' disease was diagnosed according to American Thyroid Association guidelines. Patients for the study were recruited at an endocrinology department in Xi'an, China. From each patient, around 9 milliliters of peripheral blood was collected into an EDTA anticoagulant tube. Ficoll Paque Plus density gradient separation was used to isolate PBMCs, and no further T cell sorting was performed. An Agilent 2100 Bioanalyzer and agarose gel were used to assess RNA quality, and a NanoDrop 2000 was used to measure RNA concentration. Broad study findings and their caveats: Preferential use of TRBV28, TRBJ1-2 and TRBJ2-5 was observed in persistent disease, whereas TRBV20-1 and TRBJ2-1 were favored in newly diagnosed disease. Persistent Graves' disease patients showed lower TCR Shannon entropy and fewer highly expanded clones than newly diagnosed patients, suggesting clonal expansion. Only the TCR beta chain was sequenced and analyzed. The authors noted that the small sample size was a limitation that may lower accuracy. Peripheral blood alone was examined, since thyroid tissue, which constituted the primary lesion, could not be accessed. Patients with persistent disease shared more public clonotypes (about 2,900) than newly diagnosed patients did (approximately 990).

The CDR3 contains 13 residues, cysteine and phenylalanine counted. Only CDR3 DNA is held: 39 bases, read in frame from base 1. CDR1 and CDR2 were assigned from the germline V gene as SGHTA and FQGNSA. V loses 4 bases of germline sequence and J loses 3 bases, and the interval between the two ends is 7 bases. This clonotype was counted a few times. The antigen it recognizes is unknown. No base quality values were provided; no much bigger clone lies one nucleotide off. Libraries were prepared through multiplex PCR. Sequenced on an Illumina HiSeq 4000. iRepertoire HTBI primers and Arm-PCR amplification of CDR3 regions were used to construct TCR beta libraries. Gel purification was performed on PCR products prior to sequencing. As for how the authors treated the data: A total of some 65 TRBV and 14 TRBJ segments were identified across samples and were used for gene usage analysis of CDR3 amino acid clonotypes. COPE and FqMerger were used to merge filtered high-quality paired reads into contigs. BLAST was used to align contigs to IMGT TRBV, TRBD and TRBJ reference genes, and CDR3 was defined according to IMGT. Clonotypes above 0.1% frequency were classified as highly expanded clones. Shannon entropy was used to measure repertoire diversity, and the Gini coefficient was used to measure V-J evenness. A clonotype found in more than one individual was treated as public. The raw public reads went through TCRdb reprocessing: fastp at Q25, MiXCR clone calling, in-frame beta chains kept. Rows are unified per CDR3 protein, each entry keeping the most common DNA and genes. The V and J calls were not made by the authors but by TCRdb's processing. The sample contains around 400,000 distinct CDR3 sequences, about 25% of them found a single time. The ten largest clones add up to over 25% of the sample.

The chain couples TRBV7-2 to TRBJ1-3; a confident D gene designation cannot be given. This receptor was obtained from a female donor with Graves disease. Material: peripheral blood mononuclear cells (PBMCs), obtained when the disease was refractory, from a patient treated with antithyroid drugs. The base sequence is TGTGCCAGCAGCTCAAATGTTGGAAACACCATATATTTT. Its protein reads: CASSSNVGNTIYF.